The clone carrying this T cell receptor beta chain came up a few times. Antigen specificity is unknown. There are 17 residues in the CDR3. Germline V gene lookup returns CDR1 SGHRS and CDR2 YFSETQ. Trimming pared 0 bases from V and 0 bases from J, leaving 14 bases between. The entry originates in a study of T cells in Graves' hyperthyroidism and ophthalmopathy. Study overall: Before treatment of any kind, peripheral blood was taken at initial diagnosis. General study findings and limits: It was a median approximately six months before onset that the model predicted ophthalmopathy.

RNA transcripts provided the source from which TCR beta CDR3 regions were amplified. First-round RT-PCR of the TCR CDR3 relied on the HTBI primer set. MiXCR was run by TCRdb on the multiplex PCR reads, yielding one entry per CDR3 protein. The table lists about 590,000 distinct CDR3 sequences, 15% to 17% of them singletons, with roughly 6.6% in the top ten. Sequenced material: blood. The chain employs TRBV5-1 and TRBJ2-3; unclear D gene. This receptor was identified in a woman between 25 and 40 years old with Graves' hyperthyroidism. CDR3 bases: TGCGCCAGCAGCTTGGCCCTATATCTCGAAAGCACAGATACGCAGTATTTT. Its translation is CASSLALYLESTDTQYF.